The text below deals with one T cell receptor beta chain. The data stem from a study of T cell repertoires in ileal Crohn's disease. CDR3 length equals 15 residues. Germline CDR1 reads GTSNPN; CDR2 reads SVGIG (reference sequence). V lost 0 bases to trimming and J lost 3 bases; unmatched junction nucleotides: 7. TCRdb's table, derived via immunoSEQ multiplex PCR, lists solely in-frame clones and lacks some. The sample lists about 59,000 clones, approximately 88% occurring once. Time point noted: neoterminal ileum biopsy at postoperative endoscopy, about 6 months after surgery. The sample consisted of ileal tissue. The TCR originated in an adult with Crohn's disease. The rearrangement links TRBV30 to TRBJ2-7; TRBD1 matches 8 bases. The CDR3: CAWSVRTGILYEQYF. CDR3 nucleotide sequence: TGTGCCTGGAGTGTAAGGACAGGGATTCTCTACGAGCAGTACTTC.